Following are 30 T cell receptor beta chains from one sample sequenced in a study of cytomegalovirus exposure and HLA in healthy donors. The PCR used 60 Vbeta and 13 Jbeta primers. The table came from immunoSEQ multiplex PCR; TCRdb's copy has only in-frame clones and leaves some out. This sample's table has roughly 140,000 clones. The sequenced material came from PBMCs. These receptors were collected from a man in his forties or fifties in good health and CMV-seronegative.

The chain has TRBV7-9 and TRBJ2-1; 7 nucleotides agree with TRBD2. This CDR3 region has 16 residues. Germline values: CDR1 SEHNR, CDR2 FQNEAQ (reference sequence). V gave up 4 bases and J gave up 2 bases; unmatched junction bases: 8. This CDR3 is CASSSHGTKAYNEQFF. As DNA, the CDR3 is TGTGCCAGCAGCTCTCACGGGACTAAAGCCTACAATGAGCAGTTCTTC.

The rearrangement joins TRBV5-1 to TRBJ2-6; a possible D gene is TRBD1 (5 bases). The CDR3 is 15 amino acids. CDR1 is SGHRS, CDR2 YFSETQ, per germline. The V and J ends lost 5 bases and 2 bases respectively, with 11 bases between them. CDR3 sequence: CASSSTGTGANVLTF. The CDR3 DNA reads TGCGCCAGCAGTTCTACAGGAACTGGGGCCAACGTCCTGACTTTC.

The J gene is TRBJ1-5, the V gene TRBV4-2, with D unresolved. V dropped 2 bases and J dropped 0 bases, with 8 bases sitting between them. Germline CDR1 and CDR2: LGHNA and YNFKEQ. The CDR3 is 15 residues long. The CDR3 protein is CASSQTDYSNQPQHF. CDR3 bases: TGTGCCAGCAGCCAAACAGACTATAGCAATCAGCCCCAGCATTTT.

The rearrangement links TRBV9 to TRBJ2-3, with 9 nucleotides matching TRBD2. This CDR3 is 20 amino acids long. V was pared by 3 bases and J by 4 bases, with 21 bases of the junction left unmatched. The germline CDR1 and CDR2 sequences are SGDLS and YYNGEE. The CDR3 loop reads CASSGSTERGAILHPDTQYF. CDR3 nucleotides: TGTGCCAGCAGCGGATCTACGGAGCGGGGGGCCATCCTACATCCAGATACGCAGTATTTT.

This chain links TRBV5-1 with TRBJ2-7, with 8 bases that match TRBD1. Germline V gene lookup returns CDR1 SGHRS and CDR2 YFSETQ. With V trimmed by 0 bases and J by 4 bases, 3 bases remained unmatched. CDR3 length: 14 amino acids. CDR3 region: CASSLGQGNYEQYF. The DNA for the CDR3 is TGCGCCAGCAGCTTGGGACAGGGGAATTACGAGCAGTACTTC. Looking up the rest from reference TRBV5-1 and TRBJ2-7 gives the full variable domain: KAGVTQTPRYLIKTRGQQVTLSCSPISGHRSVSWYQQTPGQGLQFLFEYFSETQRNKGNFPGRFSGRQFSNSRSEMNVSTLELGDSALYLCASSLGQGNYEQYFGPGTRLTVT.

V is TRBV15 and J is TRBJ2-3; D perhaps matches TRBD2 (7 bases). Trimming removed 2 bases at V and 10 bases at J, with 13 bases between. Germline-derived CDR1 and CDR2 are LNHNV and YYDKDF (reference sequence). This CDR3 is built from 13 residues. The CDR3 DNA reads as TGTGCCACCAGCAGACCGGACAGCGGGGCGCAGTATTTT. Translating it yields CATSRPDSGAQYF. Filled out from reference TRBV15 and TRBJ2-3, the complete variable domain reads DAMVIQNPRYQVTQFGKPVTLSCSQTLNHNVMYWYQQKSSQAPKLLFHYYDKDFNNEADTPDNFQSRRPNTSFCFLDIRSPGLGDTAMYLCATSRPDSGAQYFGPGTRLTVL.

By frequency, this clone is medium-sized. V and J are TRBV2 and TRBJ1-4; D remains unclear. From germline, CDR1 is SNHLY and CDR2 FYNNEI. Trimming took 7 bases from V and 6 from J, leaving 15 bases between them. This CDR3 contains 14 residues. DNA of the CDR3: TGTGCCAGCAACCTCCCGCACCTAGATGAAAAACTGTTTTTT. Protein product: CASNLPHLDEKLFF.

The chain joins TRBV15 to TRBJ2-5; the match to TRBD1 covers 9 bases. Germline trimming cut 1 base from V and 4 bases from J; bases unmatched to any gene: 13. The CDR3 has 18 residues. Germline lookup yields CDR1 LNHNV and CDR2 YYDKDF (reference sequence). The CDR3 sequence: CATSRGRTGALSTETQYF. For the CDR3, the DNA is TGTGCCACCAGCAGAGGTCGGACAGGGGCGCTCTCTACAGAGACCCAGTACTTC.

The rearrangement joins TRBV14 to TRBJ2-2; 7 positions match TRBD2. V shed 4 bases and J 3 bases; nucleotides not matched to a gene: 5. CDR1 SGHDN and CDR2 FVKESK come from the germline V gene. This CDR3 contains 15 residues. CDR3 protein: CASSLGGSYTGELFF. For the CDR3, the DNA is TGTGCCAGCAGCCTAGGCGGGAGCTACACCGGGGAGCTGTTTTTT. The full variable domain, rest sourced from reference TRBV14 and TRBJ2-2, is EAGVTQFPSHSVIEKGQTVTLRCDPISGHDNLYWYRRVMGKEIKFLLHFVKESKQDESGMPNNRFLAERTGGTYSTLKVQPAELEDSGVYFCASSLGGSYTGELFFGEGSRLTVL.

The chain carries TRBV4-2 and TRBJ1-5, with a tentative D call TRBD1 (5 bases). The CDR3 extends over 15 amino acids. Between the trimmed V and J ends, which lost 4 bases and 0 bases, there was a span of 10 bases. The germline V gene has CDR1 LGHNA and CDR2 YNFKEQ. The CDR3 region is CASSRARASNQPQHF. The CDR3 coding sequence is TGTGCCAGCAGCCGTGCCAGGGCTAGCAATCAGCCCCAGCATTTT.

The chain has TRBV9 and TRBJ2-2, with a tentative D call TRBD2 (6 bases). The V gene's germline CDR1 is SGDLS and CDR2 YYNGEE. The CDR3 sequence is 16 residues long. The germline V and J ends were trimmed by 2 bases and 4 bases, with 15 bases remaining between them. CDR3 sequence: CASSVSRGRGTGELFF. The CDR3 nucleotides are TGTGCCAGCAGCGTGAGTCGGGGGAGAGGCACCGGGGAGCTGTTTTTT. Full variable domain (remainder filled in from reference TRBV9 and TRBJ2-2): DSGVTQTPKHLITATGQRVTLRCSPRSGDLSVYWYQQSLDQGLQFLIQYYNGEERAKGNILERFSAQQFPDLHSELNLSSLELGDSALYFCASSVSRGRGTGELFFGEGSRLTVL.

The V gene is TRBV2, the J gene TRBJ2-1; 7 bases agree with TRBD2. Germline V gene lookup returns CDR1 SNHLY and CDR2 FYNNEI. J gave up 7 bases and V 7 bases, and 7 bases lay outside the gene matches. The CDR3 is 13 amino acids. The CDR3 region is CASMERGGNEQFF. In DNA, the CDR3 is TGTGCCAGCATGGAGCGGGGCGGGAATGAGCAGTTCTTC.

The rearrangement joins TRBV19 to TRBJ1-1; D perhaps matches TRBD1 (6 bases). Germline loops: CDR1 LNHDA, CDR2 SQIVND (reference sequence). V was pared by 6 bases and J by 3 bases, with 14 bases between. The CDR3 runs 14 residues. CDR3 DNA sequence: TGTGCCAGTAGCCAGACAGGAGGAGACACTGAAGCTTTCTTT. Its protein is CASSQTGGDTEAFF.

The gene calls are TRBV11-2 and TRBJ2-3; 10 bases line up with TRBD2. CDR1 and CDR2 (germline): SGHAT, FQNNGV. Unmatched junction bases numbered 7, after V lost 5 bases and J lost 2 bases. This CDR3 has 16 residues. In DNA, the CDR3 is TGTGCCAGCAGCCTTATAGCGGGGGGCCTCACAGATACGCAGTATTTT. Its protein product is CASSLIAGGLTDTQYF.

The chain couples TRBV7-2 to TRBJ2-1; TRBD2 agrees at 8 bases. Germline V gene sequence: CDR1 SGHTA, CDR2 FQGNSA. The CDR3 runs to 15 residues. The ends lost 5 bases at V and 1 base at J; junction bases unmatched: 4. This chain's CDR3 is CASSRSGGSYNEQFF. CDR3 bases: TGTGCCAGCAGCCGAAGCGGGGGTTCCTACAATGAGCAGTTCTTC.

The rearrangement links TRBV6-5 to TRBJ1-3; the D gene is possibly TRBD1 (5 bases). The germline gives CDR1 MNHEY, CDR2 SVGAGI. V was clipped by 8 bases and J by 4 bases, with 12 bases between them. The CDR3 is 13 amino acids. CDR3 sequence: CASCQGNGNTIYF. In nucleotides, the CDR3 is TGTGCCAGCTGTCAGGGAAACGGAAACACCATATATTTT.

J is TRBJ1-4 and V is TRBV9; 8 bases match TRBD1. Trimming took 3 bases from V and 2 from J; bases not matched to a gene: 3. This CDR3 is built from 15 residues. The germline V gene encodes CDR1 SGDLS and CDR2 YYNGEE. The CDR3 loop is CASSARTGTNEKLFF. The CDR3 DNA sequence: TGTGCCAGCAGCGCCCGGACAGGGACTAATGAAAAACTGTTTTTT.

The J gene is TRBJ2-2, the V gene TRBV19; TRBD2 agrees at 7 bases. V lost 5 bases and J lost 0; bases outside the gene matches: 3. Germline assignment: CDR1 LNHDA and CDR2 SQIVND (reference sequence). The CDR3 has 15 amino acids. This CDR3 reads CASSSSGANTGELFF. DNA for the CDR3: TGTGCCAGTAGTTCAAGCGGGGCGAACACCGGGGAGCTGTTTTTT.

This chain uses TRBV7-2 with TRBJ1-5; 11 bases are a match to TRBD1. CDR1 and CDR2 from the germline V gene are SGHTA and FQGNSA. The length of the CDR3 is 19 residues. The V and J ends lost 1 base and 6 bases, in that order; junction bases with no gene match: 14. This chain's CDR3 is CASSLDVRDRGKLAQPQHF. In DNA form, the CDR3 reads TGTGCCAGCAGCTTAGATGTGAGGGACAGGGGGAAATTAGCTCAGCCCCAGCATTTT.

The CDR3 bases are TGTGCCAGCAGCCGTGGACAGCTTCCCTACGAGCAGTACTTC. This codes for CASSRGQLPYEQYF. The chain combines TRBV11-3 with TRBJ2-7, with TRBD1 as a possible D gene (6 bases). This CDR3 has 14 residues. Germline V CDR1 and CDR2: SGHNT, YENEEA. Deletions cut 5 bases from V and 2 bases from J, with 13 bases between.

This chain connects TRBV27 to TRBJ2-7, with TRBD1 identical over 8 bases. The CDR3 loop spans 15 amino acids. CDR1 and CDR2 from the germline V gene are MNHEY and SMNVEV (reference sequence). V lost 4 bases to trimming and J lost 0 bases; unmatched junction nucleotides: 5. CDR3 sequence: CASSWGGQGSYEQYF. The CDR3, as DNA: TGTGCCAGCAGTTGGGGAGGACAGGGCTCCTACGAGCAGTACTTC.

The chain recombines TRBV5-1 with TRBJ2-2; 8 bases fit TRBD1. The CDR3 runs 15 residues. Looked up from germline, CDR1 is SGHRS and CDR2 is YFSETQ. Losses at the gene ends were 2 bases for V and 2 bases for J; bases not matched to a gene: 2. The CDR3 DNA reads as TGCGCCAGCAGCTTTGGACAGGGTAACACCGGGGAGCTGTTTTTT. Translating gives CASSFGQGNTGELFF.

The J gene is TRBJ1-5, the V gene TRBV5-1, with a weak D call TRBD1 (6 bases). This CDR3 is built from 14 residues. CDR1 SGHRS and CDR2 YFSETQ come from the germline V gene. The V gene lost 2 bases and the J gene lost 1 base, with 7 bases spanning the gap. The CDR3 DNA is TGCGCCAGCAGCTTAGGACAGAGCAATCAGCCCCAGCATTTT. This encodes CASSLGQSNQPQHF.

The CDR3 is CASSPSGGSTDTQYF. CDR3 in DNA: TGTGCCAGCAGCCCTAGCGGGGGCAGCACAGATACGCAGTATTTT. The chain couples TRBV6-6 to TRBJ2-3; 10 bases fit TRBD2. The CDR3 length is 15 residues. CDR1 and CDR2 from the germline V gene are MNHNY and SVGAGI (reference sequence). V was clipped by 6 bases and J by 0 bases; unmatched bases: 3.

CDR3 nucleotides: TGTGCCAGCAGAGATACAGGGGCAGGGTCTCAGCCCCAGCATTTT. Encoded protein: CASRDTGAGSQPQHF. This sequence joins TRBV6-5 and TRBJ1-5, with TRBD1 identical over 7 bases. Germline assignment: CDR1 MNHEY and CDR2 SVGAGI. Unmatched junction bases numbered 11, after V lost 6 bases and J lost 6 bases. The CDR3 length is 15 residues.

This sequence joins TRBV6-5 and TRBJ2-7, with 10 bases aligning to TRBD2. Trimming took 4 bases from V and 3 from J; bases not matched to a gene: 6. The CDR3 has 15 amino acids. Germline CDR1 and CDR2: MNHEY and SVGAGI. CDR3 DNA sequence: TGTGCCAGCAGTTCCCAAGCGGGGGGGTTCTACGAGCAGTACTTC. It yields the protein CASSSQAGGFYEQYF.

The chain employs TRBV4-3 and TRBJ1-5; D not certain. The CDR3 has 14 residues. Trimming stripped 0 bases from V and 1 base from J, with 4 bases between. The V gene's germline CDR1 is LGHNA and CDR2 YSLEER. The chain's CDR3 is CASSQDTSNQPQHF. For the CDR3, the DNA is TGCGCCAGCAGCCAAGATACAAGCAATCAGCCCCAGCATTTT.

The chain employs TRBV10-3 and TRBJ1-3; 7 nucleotides align to TRBD1. The CDR3 runs to 14 residues. Trimming cost V 6 bases and J 0 bases; bases outside gene matches: 2. CDR1 and CDR2 (germline): ENHRY, SYGVKD. CDR3 residues: CAISGTDSGNTIYF. The CDR3 DNA follows: TGTGCCATCAGCGGGACAGACTCTGGAAACACCATATATTTT.

The genes are TRBV19 and TRBJ1-5; the D is unclear. From germline, CDR1 is LNHDA and CDR2 SQIVND (reference sequence). Trimming stripped 3 bases from V and 3 bases from J, with 9 bases between. CDR3 length: 14 amino acids. The CDR3: CASSISQFNQPQHF. CDR3 sequence (DNA): TGTGCCAGTAGTATCTCACAGTTCAATCAGCCCCAGCATTTT.

This sequence joins TRBV11-2 and TRBJ2-4; tentatively, D is TRBD1 (6 bases). Trimming took off 5 bases at V and 0 bases at J, with 17 bases between the two ends. Germline assignment: CDR1 SGHAT and CDR2 FQNNGV. The CDR3 length is 17 residues. CDR3 region: CASSDTGTFLAKNIQYF. The CDR3 nucleotides are TGTGCCAGCAGCGACACAGGGACATTCCTAGCCAAAAACATTCAGTACTTC.